These 32 T cell receptor beta chains came from one sample sequenced in a study of cytomegalovirus exposure and HLA in healthy donors. Assay: immunoSEQ multiplex PCR; the TCRdb copy retains only in-frame clones and omits some. The data hold around 150,000 clones, with almost 85% observed a single time. The source material was PBMCs. The source of these receptors is a man in his thirties or forties in good health and CMV-seropositive.

The chain couples TRBV11-3 to TRBJ2-1; 8 bases align to TRBD2. The junction had 8 bases not matched to a gene; V was cut back by 5 bases and J by 8 bases. The CDR3 is made up of 14 amino acids. Germline lookup yields CDR1 SGHNT and CDR2 YENEEA. The CDR3 loop is CASSKEVAGHEQFF. The CDR3 nucleotides are TGTGCCAGCAGCAAGGAGGTAGCGGGACATGAGCAGTTCTTC. Filled out from reference TRBV11-3 and TRBJ2-1, the complete variable domain reads EAGVVQSPRYKIIEKKQPVAFWCNPISGHNTLYWYLQNLGQGPELLIRYENEEAVDDSQLPKDRFSAERLKGVDSTLKIQPAELGDSAVYLCASSKEVAGHEQFFGPGTRLTVL.

The chain carries TRBV29-1 and TRBJ2-5, with 10 bases identical to TRBD2. V shed 3 bases and J 3 bases; nucleotides not matched to a gene: 10. CDR3 length: 16 amino acids. Germline V gene sequence: CDR1 SQVTM, CDR2 ANQGSEA. The CDR3 reads CSVDPPGLAVKETQYF. CDR3 bases: TGCAGCGTTGACCCCCCTGGACTAGCGGTGAAAGAGACCCAGTACTTC.

The chain uses TRBV5-5 and TRBJ2-7, with D perhaps matching TRBD2 (5 bases). The CDR3 covers 12 residues. Germline CDR1 is SGHKS and CDR2 is YYEKEE (reference sequence). V dropped 4 bases and J dropped 7 bases, with 12 bases sitting between them. DNA of the CDR3: TGTGCCAGCAGCCTGCGACTACTTGAGCAGTACTTC. Protein: CASSLRLLEQYF.

J is TRBJ1-4 and V is TRBV5-5; D gene ambiguous. The CDR3 has 15 amino acids. The germline CDR1 and CDR2 sequences are SGHKS and YYEKEE (reference sequence). V lost 1 base, J lost 4 bases, and 11 bases lay in between. The CDR3 sequence: CASSLLAGYNEKLFF. The CDR3 nucleotides are TGTGCCAGCAGCTTGTTGGCAGGATATAATGAAAAACTGTTTTTT.

The gene calls are TRBV5-1 and TRBJ2-7; a possible D gene is TRBD2 (6 bases). The CDR3 has 14 amino acids. Trimming stripped 5 bases from V and 3 bases from J, with 15 bases between. CDR1 is SGHRS, CDR2 YFSETQ, per germline. CDR3 coding DNA: TGCGCCAGCAGTCGGGGGACCACCGACTACGAGCAGTACTTC. Its translation is CASSRGTTDYEQYF.

Here the CDR3 reads CASGLTEVTEAFF. CDR3 coding DNA: TGTGCCAGCGGCCTGACGGAGGTCACTGAAGCTTTCTTT. This chain links TRBV27 with TRBJ1-1, with D unresolved. The germline gives CDR1 MNHEY, CDR2 SMNVEV (reference sequence). V lost 8 bases, J lost 4 bases, and 14 bases lay in between. The CDR3 length is 13 residues.

The chain links TRBV11-3 to TRBJ2-1; 7 nucleotides agree with TRBD2. The germline V gene encodes CDR1 SGHNT and CDR2 YENEEA. V shed 3 bases and J 6 bases; nucleotides not matched to a gene: 8. CDR3 length: 15 residues. The CDR3 spells CASSFDGTTTNEQFF. Written as DNA, the CDR3 is TGTGCCAGCAGCTTTGATGGGACTACCACCAATGAGCAGTTCTTC.

This clone was observed once. This chain uses TRBV10-3 with TRBJ2-3; TRBD1 aligns across 9 bases. Germline values: CDR1 ENHRY, CDR2 SYGVKD. The CDR3 is 18 amino acids. J lost 2 bases, V lost 0 bases, and 9 bases had no gene match. The CDR3 reads CAISESRPDRGATDTQYF. The CDR3 DNA is TGTGCCATCAGTGAGTCTCGACCGGACAGGGGCGCCACAGATACGCAGTATTTT.

The chain employs TRBV7-7 and TRBJ2-1, with no clear D. V was cut by 5 bases and J by 2 bases, with 19 bases left in between. The CDR3 has 17 amino acids. CDR1 SSHAT and CDR2 FNYEAQ come from the germline V gene (reference sequence). The CDR3 DNA reads as TGTGCCAGCAGCCCCGGAGAGAGTCTTGTAACCTACAATGAGCAGTTCTTC. Amino acid sequence: CASSPGESLVTYNEQFF.

This clone was detected only a few times. The V gene is TRBV6-5, the J gene TRBJ2-2, with a tentative D call TRBD1 (6 bases). The CDR3 is 12 amino acids. Trimming pared 6 bases from V and 6 bases from J, leaving 8 bases between. Germline V gene data show CDR1 as MNHEY and CDR2 as SVGAGI. In DNA, the CDR3 is TGTGCCAGCAGGCGACAGGCCGGGGAGCTGTTTTTT. Its translation: CASRRQAGELFF.

This clone has just one count. The chain couples TRBV5-1 to TRBJ2-1; 11 nucleotides match TRBD2. The length of the CDR3 is 16 residues. The V and J ends lost 0 bases and 7 bases, in that order; junction bases with no gene match: 6. CDR1 is SGHRS and CDR2 is YFSETQ in the germline V gene. CDR3 amino acids: CASSLVASGRKNEQFF. In nucleotides, the CDR3 is TGCGCCAGCAGCTTGGTGGCTAGCGGGAGGAAAAATGAGCAGTTCTTC.

The chain links TRBV6-1 to TRBJ1-1, with D possibly matching TRBD1 (5 bases). Germline lookup yields CDR1 MNHNS and CDR2 SASEGT. The CDR3 is 14 residues long. V gave up 3 bases and J gave up 5 bases, with 13 bases separating them. CDR3 DNA sequence: TGTGCCAGCAGTGACGTGAGGGGAGGGACTGAAGCTTTCTTT. It specifies CASSDVRGGTEAFF.

The rearrangement uses TRBV7-2 and TRBJ2-7, with TRBD2 as a possible D gene (7 bases). Germline V gene sequence: CDR1 SGHTA, CDR2 FQGNSA. Trimming left V 5 bases short and J 0 bases short, with 14 bases between. The CDR3 loop spans 15 amino acids. CDR3 bases: TGTGCCAGCAGCCGGGGCGGGGGCAGCTCCTACGAGCAGTACTTC. This codes for CASSRGGGSSYEQYF.

This clone has a single count. The V and J genes are TRBV7-2 and TRBJ2-5; TRBD1 agrees at 10 bases. J lost 3 bases, V lost 5 bases, and 6 bases had no gene match. This CDR3 is 15 amino acids long. CDR1 and CDR2 (germline): SGHTA, FQGNSA. The CDR3 sequence is CASSQTGTGEETQYF. The CDR3 nucleotides are TGTGCCAGCAGCCAAACTGGGACAGGGGAAGAGACCCAGTACTTC.

This chain links TRBV28 with TRBJ1-3; a possible D gene is TRBD1 (6 bases). Germline V gene lookup returns CDR1 MDHEN and CDR2 SYDVKM. V was trimmed by 6 bases and J by 4 bases, leaving 10 bases between them. The CDR3 contains 13 residues. The CDR3: CASSDRTGNTIYF. CDR3 DNA: TGTGCCAGCAGCGACAGGACCGGAAACACCATATATTTT.

This clone was counted only a few times. This chain uses TRBV20-1 with TRBJ2-7, with a weak D call TRBD1 (5 bases). Germline values: CDR1 DFQATT, CDR2 SNEGSKA (reference sequence). V lost 2 bases and J lost 4, with 6 bases in between. The CDR3 sequence is 11 residues long. The CDR3 DNA reads TGCAGTGCTAGACAGGGATACGAGCAGTACTTC. It yields the protein CSARQGYEQYF.

This chain links TRBV7-3 with TRBJ2-3; TRBD1 matches at 7 bases. This CDR3 comprises 15 residues. The J segment lost 0 bases and the V segment lost 1 base, leaving 1 base of the junction unmatched. Germline V lookup: CDR1 SGHTA, CDR2 FQGTGA. The CDR3 loop is CASSLRQGSTDTQYF. CDR3 DNA sequence: TGTGCCAGCAGCTTAAGACAGGGAAGCACAGATACGCAGTATTTT.

The chain is built from TRBV6-5 and TRBJ2-7; D is unclear. The V and J ends lost 4 bases and 6 bases respectively, with 7 bases between them. This CDR3 region has 11 residues. Germline V gene data show CDR1 as MNHEY and CDR2 as SVGAGI. The CDR3: CASSSLGEQYF. The CDR3 DNA follows: TGTGCCAGCAGTTCCCTCGGCGAGCAGTACTTC.

V gene TRBV6-6 combines with J gene TRBJ1-1; D perhaps matches TRBD1 (6 bases). The CDR3 is 16 residues long. V gave up 2 bases and J gave up 7 bases, with 20 bases separating them. The germline V gene has CDR1 MNHNY and CDR2 SVGAGI (reference sequence). The CDR3 sequence: CASSYGPPTGWCEAFF. CDR3 bases: TGTGCCAGCAGTTACGGACCCCCGACAGGCTGGTGTGAAGCTTTCTTT.

This chain links TRBV6-6 with TRBJ1-2; maybe TRBD1 (6 bases). From germline, CDR1 is MNHNY and CDR2 SVGAGI (reference sequence). The CDR3 spans 14 residues. The V gene lost 2 bases and the J gene lost 6 bases, with 13 bases spanning the gap. CDR3 protein: CASSYLGGEDGYTF. Written as DNA, the CDR3 is TGTGCCAGCAGTTACCTAGGGGGGGAGGATGGCTACACCTTC.

The chain carries TRBV5-1 and TRBJ2-2, with TRBD1 matching over 7 bases. The trim removed 4 bases at V and 1 base at J, leaving 7 bases unmatched. The CDR3 totals 16 residues. The germline CDR1 and CDR2 sequences are SGHRS and YFSETQ. CDR3 loop: CASSVQGPRNTGELFF. Here the CDR3 DNA reads TGCGCCAGCAGCGTACAGGGGCCAAGGAACACCGGGGAGCTGTTTTTT. The whole variable domain, remainder taken from reference TRBV5-1 and TRBJ2-2, is KAGVTQTPRYLIKTRGQQVTLSCSPISGHRSVSWYQQTPGQGLQFLFEYFSETQRNKGNFPGRFSGRQFSNSRSEMNVSTLELGDSALYLCASSVQGPRNTGELFFGEGSRLTVL.

This chain links TRBV5-4 with TRBJ2-1; TRBD2 matches at 14 bases. Trimming at V came to 6 bases and at J to 8 bases, leaving 10 bases not matched to a gene. CDR1 and CDR2 (germline): SGHNT, YYREEE (reference sequence). This CDR3 is 16 amino acids long. CDR3 nucleotide sequence: TGTGCCAGCACCCCGGGACGGACTAGCGGGAGGCATGAGCAGTTCTTC. Its protein is CASTPGRTSGRHEQFF.

This clone was observed once. V and J are TRBV2 and TRBJ2-1; TRBD2 agrees at 11 bases. The CDR3 runs to 16 residues. V lost 5 bases, J lost 4 bases, and 7 bases stayed unmatched. From germline, CDR1 is SNHLY and CDR2 FYNNEI. CDR3 sequence reads: CASSSRLAGSYNEQFF. CDR3 DNA: TGTGCCAGCAGTTCCCGACTAGCGGGGTCTTACAATGAGCAGTTCTTC.

The rearrangement joins TRBV19 to TRBJ2-1; D is unclear. The V end lost 6 bases, the J end lost 7 bases, and 13 bases lay between the germline ends. CDR1 LNHDA and CDR2 SQIVND come from the germline V gene (reference sequence). This CDR3 has 13 amino acids. In DNA form, the CDR3 reads TGTGCCAGTAGGTGGCCAGCCGGGAATGAGCAGTTCTTC. This encodes CASRWPAGNEQFF.

The chain recombines TRBV6-1 with TRBJ2-5, with 8 bases fitting TRBD2. The CDR3 spans 16 residues. Trimming cost V 4 bases and J 5 bases; bases outside gene matches: 12. Germline CDR1 and CDR2: MNHNS and SASEGT. The CDR3 nucleotides read TGTGCCAGCAGTGTGAGAGGCGGGGGGCCGGGGGAGACCCAGTACTTC. Translating gives CASSVRGGGPGETQYF.

The genes are TRBV6-5 and TRBJ2-7; 9 bases are a match to TRBD1. V trimming: 1 base; J trimming: 6 bases; junction bases outside the gene matches: 7. Germline lookup yields CDR1 MNHEY and CDR2 SVGAGI. The CDR3 is 15 residues long. The CDR3 region is CASSYYSGQGGEQYF. CDR3 bases: TGTGCCAGCAGTTACTATTCGGGACAGGGAGGCGAGCAGTACTTC.

The gene calls are TRBV27 and TRBJ2-7; TRBD1 matches 9 bases. This CDR3 is built from 14 residues. CDR1 and CDR2 (germline): MNHEY, SMNVEV (reference sequence). With 5 bases clipped from V and 3 bases from J, the junction kept 5 bases outside the gene matches. CDR3 coding DNA: TGTGCCAGCAGTCCTCGGGACAGGGTCTACGAGCAGTACTTC. Its protein is CASSPRDRVYEQYF.

The rearrangement uses TRBV2 and TRBJ2-7; TRBD2 agrees at 15 bases. Germline loops: CDR1 SNHLY, CDR2 FYNNEI. J lost 0 bases, V lost 7 bases, and 13 bases had no gene match. This CDR3 contains 19 residues. CDR3 sequence (DNA): TGTGCCAGCAAAGGCGAGGGGATGGGACTAGCGGGGGGCTCCTACGAGCAGTACTTC. Translation: CASKGEGMGLAGGSYEQYF.

This clone was counted at least ten times. The chain uses TRBV4-2 and TRBJ2-3, with 9 positions matching TRBD2. Germline V gene sequence: CDR1 LGHNA, CDR2 YNFKEQ. V shed 3 bases and J 4 bases; nucleotides not matched to a gene: 11. The CDR3 is 17 amino acids. The CDR3 region is CASSQGAWERGADTQYF. The CDR3 coding sequence is TGTGCCAGCAGCCAGGGGGCCTGGGAGCGGGGGGCAGATACGCAGTATTTT.

The chain employs TRBV15 and TRBJ2-2, with D maybe TRBD1 (6 bases). CDR3 size: 16 residues. CDR1 and CDR2 (germline): LNHNV, YYDKDF (reference sequence). Trimming stripped 3 bases from V and 7 bases from J, with 18 bases between. CDR3 amino acids: CATSRDLLGAYGELFF. For the CDR3, the DNA is TGTGCCACCAGCAGGGACCTGTTGGGGGCGTACGGGGAGCTGTTTTTT.

This chain links TRBV19 with TRBJ1-2; D possibly corresponds to TRBD1 (6 bases). Germline values: CDR1 LNHDA, CDR2 SQIVND (reference sequence). V gave up 4 bases and J gave up 7 bases, with 13 bases separating them. The CDR3 loop spans 13 amino acids. The CDR3 sequence: CASSTRDIRGYTF. CDR3 DNA sequence: TGTGCCAGTAGTACTCGGGACATTCGTGGCTACACCTTC.

This chain links TRBV28 with TRBJ1-6, with TRBD1 as a possible D gene (5 bases). The germline V and J ends were trimmed by 6 bases and 7 bases, with 16 bases remaining between them. Germline assignment: CDR1 MDHEN and CDR2 SYDVKM. The CDR3 is made up of 15 amino acids. CDR3 sequence (DNA): TGTGCCAGCAGGACGGTTGGAGGGGTAAATTCACCCCTCCACTTT. As protein: CASRTVGGVNSPLHF.